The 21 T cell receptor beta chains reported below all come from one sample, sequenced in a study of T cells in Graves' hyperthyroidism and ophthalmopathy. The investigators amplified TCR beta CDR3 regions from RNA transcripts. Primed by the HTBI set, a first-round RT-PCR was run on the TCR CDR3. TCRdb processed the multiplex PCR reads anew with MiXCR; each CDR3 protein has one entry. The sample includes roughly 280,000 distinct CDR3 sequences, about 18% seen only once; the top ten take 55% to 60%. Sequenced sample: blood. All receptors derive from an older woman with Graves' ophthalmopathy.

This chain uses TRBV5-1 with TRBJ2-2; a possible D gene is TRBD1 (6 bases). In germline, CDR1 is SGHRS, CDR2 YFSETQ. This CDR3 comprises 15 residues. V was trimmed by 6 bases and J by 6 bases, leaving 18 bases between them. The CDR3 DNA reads TGCGCCAGCACTTCGTCAGGGGCTTCGGCCGGGGAGCTGTTTTTT. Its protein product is CASTSSGASAGELFF.

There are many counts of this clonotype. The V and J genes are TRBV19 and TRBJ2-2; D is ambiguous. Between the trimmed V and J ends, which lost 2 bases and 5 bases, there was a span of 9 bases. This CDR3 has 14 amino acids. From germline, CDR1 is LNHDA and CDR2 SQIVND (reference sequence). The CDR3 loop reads CASSILFDTGELFF. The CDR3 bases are TGTGCCAGTAGTATATTGTTTGATACCGGGGAGCTGTTTTTT.

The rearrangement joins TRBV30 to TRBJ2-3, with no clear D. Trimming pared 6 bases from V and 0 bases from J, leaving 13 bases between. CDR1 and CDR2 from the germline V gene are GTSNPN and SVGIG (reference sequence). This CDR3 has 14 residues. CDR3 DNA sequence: TGTGCCTGCCTACTCGAATACAGCACAGATACGCAGTATTTT. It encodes CACLLEYSTDTQYF.

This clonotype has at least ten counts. The chain's CDR3 is CASSLRLAVSGNTIYF. In nucleotides, the CDR3 is TGTGCCAGCAGCTTAAGATTGGCTGTCTCTGGAAACACCATATATTTT. This sequence joins TRBV11-2 and TRBJ1-3; no clear D gene. The CDR3 contains 16 residues. V shed 2 bases and J shed 0 bases, with 11 bases lying between them. Looked up from germline, CDR1 is SGHAT and CDR2 is FQNNGV.

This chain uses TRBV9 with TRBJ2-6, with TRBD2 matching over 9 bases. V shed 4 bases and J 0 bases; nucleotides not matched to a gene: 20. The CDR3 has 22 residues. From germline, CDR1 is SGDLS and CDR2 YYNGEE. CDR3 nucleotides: TGTGCCAGCAGCCAAAACGCGGGGGGGGAAGGAAACTCTTCCTCTGGGGCCAACGTCCTGACTTTC. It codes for CASSQNAGGEGNSSSGANVLTF.

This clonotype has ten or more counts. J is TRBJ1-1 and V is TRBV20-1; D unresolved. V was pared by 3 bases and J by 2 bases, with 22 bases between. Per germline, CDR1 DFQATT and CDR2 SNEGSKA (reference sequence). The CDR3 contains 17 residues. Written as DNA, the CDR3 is TGCAGTGCTAGCGGAATTAGAAAGGGAGGAGTAAACACTGAAGCTTTCTTT. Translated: CSASGIRKGGVNTEAFF.

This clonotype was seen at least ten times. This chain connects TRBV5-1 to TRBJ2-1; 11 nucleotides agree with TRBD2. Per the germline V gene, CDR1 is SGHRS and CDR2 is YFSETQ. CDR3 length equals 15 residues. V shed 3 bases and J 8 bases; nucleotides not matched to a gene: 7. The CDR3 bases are TGCGCCAGCAGCTCACTAGCGGGAGATTTCTATGAGCAGTTCTTC. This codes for CASSSLAGDFYEQFF.

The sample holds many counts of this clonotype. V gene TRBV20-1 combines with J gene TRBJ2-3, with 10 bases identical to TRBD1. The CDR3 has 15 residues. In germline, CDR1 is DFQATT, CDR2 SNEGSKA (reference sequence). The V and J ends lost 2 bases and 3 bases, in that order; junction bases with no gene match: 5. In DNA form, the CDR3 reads TGCAGTGCTAGACCGGGACAGGGGTTAACAGATACGCAGTATTTT. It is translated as CSARPGQGLTDTQYF.

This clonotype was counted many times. Here the CDR3 reads CASSFGGYTEAFF. The CDR3 region has the DNA TGTGCCAGCAGTTTCGGGGGTTACACTGAAGCTTTCTTT. V is TRBV12-3 or TRBV12-4 and J is TRBJ1-1; D might be TRBD1 (5 bases). CDR3 length equals 13 residues. Trimming cost V 3 bases and J 3 bases, with 8 bases left between them.

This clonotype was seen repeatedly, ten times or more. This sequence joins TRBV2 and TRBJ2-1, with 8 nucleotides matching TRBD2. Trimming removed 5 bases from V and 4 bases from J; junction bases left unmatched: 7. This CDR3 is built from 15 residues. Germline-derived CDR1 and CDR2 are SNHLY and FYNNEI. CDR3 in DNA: TGTGCCAGCAGTCTCGGGGGACTAGTATACAATGAGCAGTTCTTC. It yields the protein CASSLGGLVYNEQFF.

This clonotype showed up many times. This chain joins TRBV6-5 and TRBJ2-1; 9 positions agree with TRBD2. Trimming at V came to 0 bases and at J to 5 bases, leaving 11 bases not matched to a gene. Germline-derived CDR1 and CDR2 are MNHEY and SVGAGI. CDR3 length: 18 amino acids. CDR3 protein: CASSYSLIGTSSHNEQFF. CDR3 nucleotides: TGTGCCAGCAGTTACTCCCTTATTGGGACTAGCAGCCACAATGAGCAGTTCTTC.

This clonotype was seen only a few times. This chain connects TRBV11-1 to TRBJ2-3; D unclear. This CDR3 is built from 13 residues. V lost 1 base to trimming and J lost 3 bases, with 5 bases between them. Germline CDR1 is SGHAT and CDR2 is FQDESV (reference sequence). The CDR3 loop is CASSLVTTDTQYF. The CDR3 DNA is TGTGCCAGCAGCTTAGTTACAACAGATACGCAGTATTTT.

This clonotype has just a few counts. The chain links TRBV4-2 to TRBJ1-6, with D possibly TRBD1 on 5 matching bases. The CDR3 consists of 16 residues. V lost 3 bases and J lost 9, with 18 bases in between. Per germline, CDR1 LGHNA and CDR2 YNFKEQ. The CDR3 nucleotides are TGTGCCAGCAGCCAGCCGCCCAAAGATGGGGGTTCACCCCTCCACTTT. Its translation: CASSQPPKDGGSPLHF.

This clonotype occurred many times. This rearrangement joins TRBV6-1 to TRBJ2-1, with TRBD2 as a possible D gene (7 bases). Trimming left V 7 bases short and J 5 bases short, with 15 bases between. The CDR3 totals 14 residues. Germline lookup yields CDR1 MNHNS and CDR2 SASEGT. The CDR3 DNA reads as TGTGCCAGCACCCGGGGGGCTAGCGACAATGAGCAGTTCTTC. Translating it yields CASTRGASDNEQFF.

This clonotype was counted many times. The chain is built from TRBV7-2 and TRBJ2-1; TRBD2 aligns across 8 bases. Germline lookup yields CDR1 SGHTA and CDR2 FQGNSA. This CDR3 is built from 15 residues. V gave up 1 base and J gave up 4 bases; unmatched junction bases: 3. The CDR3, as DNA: TGTGCCAGCAGCTTAGGTAGCGGGACTTACAATGAGCAGTTCTTC. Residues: CASSLGSGTYNEQFF.

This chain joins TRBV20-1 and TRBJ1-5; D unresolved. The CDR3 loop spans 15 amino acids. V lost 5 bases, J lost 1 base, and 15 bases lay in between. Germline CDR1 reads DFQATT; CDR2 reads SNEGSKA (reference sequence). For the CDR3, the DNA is TGCAGTGCTCCCCGCTGGGTGGGAAGCAATCAGCCCCAGCATTTT. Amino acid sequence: CSAPRWVGSNQPQHF.

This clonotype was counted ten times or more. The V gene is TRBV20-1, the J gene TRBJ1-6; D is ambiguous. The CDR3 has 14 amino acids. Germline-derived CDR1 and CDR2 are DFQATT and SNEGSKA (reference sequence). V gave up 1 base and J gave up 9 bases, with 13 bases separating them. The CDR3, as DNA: TGCAGTGCTAGAGCCCTCGACGTAGTTTCACCCCTCCACTTT. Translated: CSARALDVVSPLHF.

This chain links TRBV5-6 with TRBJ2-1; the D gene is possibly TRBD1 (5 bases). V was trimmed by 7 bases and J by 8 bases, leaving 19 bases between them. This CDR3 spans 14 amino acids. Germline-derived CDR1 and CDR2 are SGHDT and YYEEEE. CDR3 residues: CASAFGASPDEQFF. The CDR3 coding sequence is TGTGCCAGCGCCTTTGGGGCTAGTCCCGATGAGCAGTTCTTC.

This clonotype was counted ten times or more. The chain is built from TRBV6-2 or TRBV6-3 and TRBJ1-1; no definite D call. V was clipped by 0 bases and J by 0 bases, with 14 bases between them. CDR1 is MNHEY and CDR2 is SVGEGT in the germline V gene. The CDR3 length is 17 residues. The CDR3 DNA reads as TGTGCCAGCAGTTACTCAGTAACAGCAGCTCTGAACACTGAAGCTTTCTTT. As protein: CASSYSVTAALNTEAFF.

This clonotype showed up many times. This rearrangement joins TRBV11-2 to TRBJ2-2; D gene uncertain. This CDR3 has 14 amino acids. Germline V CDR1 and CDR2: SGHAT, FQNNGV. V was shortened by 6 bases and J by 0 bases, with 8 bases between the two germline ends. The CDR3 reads CASRLLTNTGELFF. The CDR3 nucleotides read TGTGCCAGCAGGTTGCTCACGAACACCGGGGAGCTGTTTTTT.

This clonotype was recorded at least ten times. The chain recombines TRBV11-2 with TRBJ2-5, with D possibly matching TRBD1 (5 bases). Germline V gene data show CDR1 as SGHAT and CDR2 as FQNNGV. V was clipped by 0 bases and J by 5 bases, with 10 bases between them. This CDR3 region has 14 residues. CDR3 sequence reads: CASSLDRVGETQYF. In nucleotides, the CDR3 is TGTGCCAGCAGCTTAGACAGGGTCGGCGAGACCCAGTACTTC.